What follows are 27 T cell receptor beta chains derived from one specimen sequenced in a study of cytotoxic CD8 clonotypes in ibrutinib-treated CLL. Clones were read by immunoSEQ multiplex PCR, and TCRdb kept only the in-frame ones, dropping some. The sample holds about 160,000 clones, more than 75% seen once. This material consisted of PBMCs, taken after 12 months of ibrutinib treatment. These receptors were obtained from a human donor with chronic lymphocytic leukemia.

The V call is TRBV28, the J call TRBJ1-3; TRBD1 is a possible D gene (6 bases). The CDR3 is 17 amino acids. The V and J ends lost 2 bases and 0 bases respectively, with 14 bases between them. CDR1 is MDHEN and CDR2 is SYDVKM in the germline V gene. In nucleotides, the CDR3 is TGTGCCAGCAGTTTACCCCACAGGGTCCGCTCTGGAAACACCATATATTTT. Protein sequence: CASSLPHRVRSGNTIYF.

This sequence joins TRBV19 and TRBJ2-1; 10 nucleotides match TRBD2. The CDR3 consists of 15 residues. V lost 1 base to trimming and J lost 12 bases; unmatched junction nucleotides: 9. Germline values: CDR1 LNHDA, CDR2 SQIVND (reference sequence). The CDR3 sequence is CASSIGLAGVVPQFF. The CDR3 DNA reads as TGTGCCAGTAGTATAGGGCTAGCGGGAGTGGTGCCGCAGTTCTTC.

The chain uses TRBV9 and TRBJ1-3; 9 bases line up with TRBD1. The V segment lost 4 bases and the J segment 5 bases; nucleotides outside the gene matches: 10. The CDR3 is 16 residues long. Germline V gives CDR1 SGDLS, CDR2 YYNGEE. DNA for the CDR3: TGTGCCAGCAGCCCAGGGACAGGGAAGGCCCGAAACACCATATATTTT. Translating it yields CASSPGTGKARNTIYF.

The rearrangement links TRBV10-1 to TRBJ2-2; 8 bases align to TRBD1. The germline V gene encodes CDR1 WNHNN and CDR2 SYGVQD (reference sequence). The CDR3 has 13 amino acids. Losses at the gene ends were 11 bases for V and 3 bases for J; bases not matched to a gene: 5. In DNA, the CDR3 is TGCGCCTGGTGGGACAGGCACACCGGGGAGCTGTTTTTT. This sequence encodes CAWWDRHTGELFF.

V gene TRBV28 combines with J gene TRBJ2-5; 8 nucleotides line up with TRBD2. CDR1 MDHEN and CDR2 SYDVKM come from the germline V gene. Trimming at V came to 7 bases and at J to 4 bases, leaving 11 bases not matched to a gene. The CDR3 is 15 residues long. The DNA for the CDR3 is TGTGCCAGCACCTCCCGGGGGGGCCTACGAGAGACCCAGTACTTC. It encodes CASTSRGGLRETQYF.

V gene TRBV29-1 combines with J gene TRBJ2-1; possibly TRBD1 for D (5 bases). The CDR3 is 11 amino acids. The V end was cut by 5 bases, the J end by 8 bases, with 10 bases between. From germline, CDR1 is SQVTM and CDR2 ANQGSEA. The CDR3 DNA follows: TGCAGCGTTCCGCAAGGGGATGAGCAGTTCTTC. The encoded protein is CSVPQGDEQFF.

The chain is built from TRBV7-2 and TRBJ2-2; 16 bases map to TRBD2. J gave up 5 bases and V 0 bases, and 9 bases lay outside the gene matches. Germline CDR1 SGHTA, CDR2 FQGNSA. The CDR3 has 20 residues. CDR3 in amino acids: CASSLAGLAGGPSWTGELFF. DNA of the CDR3: TGTGCCAGCAGCTTAGCGGGACTAGCGGGGGGGCCGTCTTGGACCGGGGAGCTGTTTTTT.

This clone was observed a few times. The chain uses TRBV5-1 and TRBJ2-3; D remains ambiguous. The germline V gene has CDR1 SGHRS and CDR2 YFSETQ. This CDR3 has 15 amino acids. Between the trimmed V and J ends, which lost 0 bases and 0 bases, there was a span of 8 bases. The CDR3 sequence: CASSLGGSSTDTQYF. For the CDR3, the DNA is TGCGCCAGCAGCTTGGGGGGATCTAGCACAGATACGCAGTATTTT. Looking up the rest from reference TRBV5-1 and TRBJ2-3 gives the full variable domain: KAGVTQTPRYLIKTRGQQVTLSCSPISGHRSVSWYQQTPGQGLQFLFEYFSETQRNKGNFPGRFSGRQFSNSRSEMNVSTLELGDSALYLCASSLGGSSTDTQYFGPGTRLTVL.

The table lists this clone with a count of one. The CDR3 protein is CASSQGGEKLFF. Written as DNA, the CDR3 is TGTGCCAGCAGCCAAGGAGGGGAAAAACTGTTTTTT. The chain is built from TRBV7-6 and TRBJ1-4; D is undetermined. Germline assignment: CDR1 SGHVS and CDR2 FNYEAQ. The CDR3 loop spans 12 amino acids. V was cut by 5 bases and J by 8 bases, with 9 bases left in between.

The V and J genes are TRBV7-9 and TRBJ2-5; 9 bases are a match to TRBD2. From germline, CDR1 is SEHNR and CDR2 FQNEAQ (reference sequence). The CDR3 has 15 amino acids. V shed 3 bases and J 4 bases; nucleotides not matched to a gene: 6. CDR3 bases: TGTGCCAGCAGCTTCGGCGGGGGGGCCGCAGAGACCCAGTACTTC. Protein product: CASSFGGGAAETQYF.

This clone was observed a few times. V gene TRBV19 combines with J gene TRBJ2-1, with TRBD2 matching 13 bases. J was trimmed by 12 bases and V by 5 bases; bases with no gene match: 13. From germline, CDR1 is LNHDA and CDR2 SQIVND (reference sequence). The CDR3 has 16 residues. CDR3 region: CASSLGTSGMGQSQFF. In nucleotides, the CDR3 is TGTGCCAGTAGTCTCGGGACTAGCGGGATGGGTCAGTCGCAGTTCTTC.

The gene calls are TRBV7-8 and TRBJ2-6; no reliable D call. Looked up from germline, CDR1 is SGHVS and CDR2 is FQNEAQ. This CDR3 is 17 amino acids long. V lost 5 bases and J 0 bases, leaving 14 bases between the germline ends. In DNA form, the CDR3 reads TGTGCCAGCAGCCAGAATGCCGGACCCTCTGGGGCCAACGTCCTGACTTTC. Encoded protein: CASSQNAGPSGANVLTF.

This clone was detected only a few times. The CDR3 protein is CASSTTGANYGYTF. For the CDR3, the DNA is TGTGCCAGCAGTACAACAGGGGCCAACTATGGCTACACCTTC. The rearrangement joins TRBV28 to TRBJ1-2; TRBD1 agrees at 7 bases. CDR3 size: 14 residues. Germline V gene lookup returns CDR1 MDHEN and CDR2 SYDVKM. V shed 5 bases, J shed 2 bases, and the junction held 5 bases outside the gene matches.

This clone was seen more than once but under ten times. The chain is built from TRBV7-8 and TRBJ2-7; no clear D gene. Germline assignment: CDR1 SGHVS and CDR2 FQNEAQ. V lost 2 bases, J lost 3 bases, and 14 bases lay in between. CDR3 length: 15 residues. The CDR3 reads CASSLRARPLYEQYF. The CDR3 DNA reads TGTGCCAGCAGCTTACGAGCGCGCCCCCTCTACGAGCAGTACTTC.

The J gene is TRBJ2-1, the V gene TRBV5-1; D unresolved. The CDR3 has 15 amino acids. The V end lost 4 bases, the J end lost 7 bases, and 18 bases lay between the germline ends. The V gene's germline CDR1 is SGHRS and CDR2 YFSETQ. As DNA, the CDR3 is TGCGCCAGCAGCCCTCGGATAGAAGTCCGAAATGAGCAGTTCTTC. It encodes CASSPRIEVRNEQFF.

The chain joins TRBV6-5 to TRBJ1-3; 7 nucleotides line up with TRBD1. The V gene end was trimmed by 10 bases and the J gene end by 0 bases; junction bases not matched to a gene: 3. The CDR3 sequence is 13 residues long. Germline lookup yields CDR1 MNHEY and CDR2 SVGAGI. The CDR3 bases are TGTGCCATCCGGGACAGCTCTGGAAACACCATATATTTT. Translation gives CAIRDSSGNTIYF.

The chain recombines TRBV5-6 with TRBJ1-1; a weak D match, TRBD1 (5 bases). V was trimmed by 0 bases and J by 0 bases, leaving 9 bases between them. CDR3 length: 15 amino acids. In germline, CDR1 is SGHDT, CDR2 YYEEEE. The CDR3 loop is CASSLGGVMNTEAFF. The CDR3 DNA sequence: TGTGCCAGCAGCTTGGGGGGCGTGATGAACACTGAAGCTTTCTTT.

This clone was detected once. The chain links TRBV20-1 to TRBJ2-3; perhaps TRBD1 as D (5 bases). With 6 bases removed from V and 6 bases from J, the gap between germline ends came to 10 bases. Germline CDR1 is DFQATT and CDR2 is SNEGSKA (reference sequence). The CDR3 runs 11 residues. As DNA, the CDR3 is TGCAGTGCGGGGCTGTTGGATACGCAGTATTTT. Its translation: CSAGLLDTQYF.

The J gene is TRBJ1-3, the V gene TRBV9; a possible D gene is TRBD1 (5 bases). V lost 6 bases and J lost 0, with 19 bases in between. CDR3 size: 17 residues. The V gene's germline CDR1 is SGDLS and CDR2 YYNGEE. As DNA, the CDR3 is TGTGCCAGCACCCGGACCGGGACTGAAAGCTCTGGAAACACCATATATTTT. This encodes CASTRTGTESSGNTIYF.

The rearrangement links TRBV7-3 to TRBJ2-1; 7 nucleotides agree with TRBD1. The germline CDR1 and CDR2 sequences are SGHTA and FQGTGA. The CDR3 has 17 residues. The junction had 10 bases not matched to a gene; V was cut back by 5 bases and J by 0 bases. The CDR3 loop is CASSDPTGSSSYNEQFF. DNA of the CDR3: TGTGCCAGCAGCGACCCGACAGGGTCTAGCTCCTACAATGAGCAGTTCTTC.

This clone has only a few counts. The chain combines TRBV5-4 with TRBJ2-1; TRBD1 matches at 10 bases. Germline lookup yields CDR1 SGHNT and CDR2 YYREEE (reference sequence). This CDR3 is 15 amino acids long. J lost 2 bases, V lost 4 bases, and 3 bases had no gene match. The chain's CDR3 is CASSEGQGAYNEQFF. In DNA form, the CDR3 reads TGTGCCAGCAGCGAAGGACAGGGGGCCTACAATGAGCAGTTCTTC.

This chain connects TRBV11-3 to TRBJ2-1, with 7 bases that match TRBD1. The CDR3 runs 16 residues. The germline CDR1 and CDR2 sequences are SGHNT and YENEEA. J gave up 3 bases and V 1 base, and 6 bases lay outside the gene matches. This chain's CDR3 is CASSLADRDSYNEQFF. The CDR3 DNA reads TGTGCCAGCAGCTTAGCGGACCGGGACAGCTACAATGAGCAGTTCTTC.

This chain connects TRBV18 to TRBJ2-2; D possibly matches TRBD1 or TRBD2 (6 bases each). Germline V gives CDR1 KGHSH, CDR2 LQKENI. The germline V and J ends were trimmed by 4 bases and 6 bases, with 18 bases remaining between them. The CDR3 spans 16 residues. The CDR3 region has the DNA TGTGCCAGCTCACTCGGACAGCCCGGAGGGGCCGGGGAGCTGTTTTTT. It is translated as CASSLGQPGGAGELFF.

This chain joins TRBV10-3 and TRBJ1-5; the match to TRBD1 covers 8 bases. After removal of 6 bases from V and 1 base from J, the junction contained 5 bases not matched to a gene. This CDR3 has 15 amino acids. Germline V gives CDR1 ENHRY, CDR2 SYGVKD. CDR3 bases: TGTGCCATCAGCTCGGGACAGGAGAGCAATCAGCCCCAGCATTTT. Translated, it gives CAISSGQESNQPQHF.

The rearrangement links TRBV7-8 to TRBJ2-7, with D perhaps TRBD1 (6 bases). V was shortened by 1 base and J by 0 bases, with 10 bases between the two germline ends. The CDR3 sequence is 15 residues long. Germline lookup yields CDR1 SGHVS and CDR2 FQNEAQ. The CDR3 here is CASSLGQDFSYEQYF. CDR3 in DNA: TGTGCCAGCAGCTTAGGACAGGACTTCTCCTACGAGCAGTACTTC. The whole variable domain, remainder taken from reference TRBV7-8 and TRBJ2-7, is GAGVSQSPRYKVAKRGQDVALRCDPISGHVSLFWYQQALGQGPEFLTYFQNEAQLDKSGLPSDRFFAERPEGSVSTLKIQRTQQEDSAVYLCASSLGQDFSYEQYFGPGTRLTVT.

CDR3 amino acids: CASSPAGTKQETQYF. Written as DNA, the CDR3 is TGTGCCAGCAGCCCGGCCGGGACAAAACAAGAGACCCAGTACTTC. The genes are TRBV7-2 and TRBJ2-5; D possibly corresponds to TRBD1 (6 bases). The germline CDR1 and CDR2 sequences are SGHTA and FQGNSA. V was trimmed by 5 bases and J by 2 bases, leaving 15 bases between them. CDR3 length: 15 residues.

This clone is a singleton in its sample. J is TRBJ1-2 and V is TRBV6-5; the D gene is possibly TRBD1 (6 bases). This CDR3 has 14 residues. V was shortened by 8 bases and J by 8 bases, with 21 bases between the two germline ends. Germline CDR1 is MNHEY and CDR2 is SVGAGI. Written as DNA, the CDR3 is TGTGCCAGCTTGAAGAGTCCGGGGGCGCACGGCTACACCTTC. It codes for CASLKSPGAHGYTF.